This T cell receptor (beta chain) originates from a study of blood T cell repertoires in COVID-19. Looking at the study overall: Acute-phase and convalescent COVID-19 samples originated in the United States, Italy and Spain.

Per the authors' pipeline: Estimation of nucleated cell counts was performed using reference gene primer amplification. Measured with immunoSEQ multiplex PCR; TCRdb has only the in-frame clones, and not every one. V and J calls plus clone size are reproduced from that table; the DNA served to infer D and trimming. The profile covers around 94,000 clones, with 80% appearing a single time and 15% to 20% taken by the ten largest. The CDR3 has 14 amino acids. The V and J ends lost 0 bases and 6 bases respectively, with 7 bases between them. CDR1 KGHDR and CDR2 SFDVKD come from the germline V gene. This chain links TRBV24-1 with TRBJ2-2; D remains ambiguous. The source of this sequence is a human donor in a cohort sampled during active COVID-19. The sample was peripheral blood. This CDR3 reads CATSDLQAAGELFF. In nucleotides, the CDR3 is TGTGCCACCAGTGATTTGCAGGCTGCCGGGGAGCTGTTTTTT.